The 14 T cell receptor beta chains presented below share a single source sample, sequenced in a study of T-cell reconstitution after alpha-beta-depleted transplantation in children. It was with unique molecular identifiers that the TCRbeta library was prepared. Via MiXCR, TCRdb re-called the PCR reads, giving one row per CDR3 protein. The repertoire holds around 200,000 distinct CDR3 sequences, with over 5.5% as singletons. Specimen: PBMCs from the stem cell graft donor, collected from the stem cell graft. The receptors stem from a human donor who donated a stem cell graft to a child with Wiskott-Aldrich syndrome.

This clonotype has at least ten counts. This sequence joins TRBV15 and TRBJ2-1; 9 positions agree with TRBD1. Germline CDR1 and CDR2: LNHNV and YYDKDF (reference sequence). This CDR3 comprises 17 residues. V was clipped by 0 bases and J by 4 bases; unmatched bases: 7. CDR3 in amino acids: CATSRDPGTGIYNEQFF. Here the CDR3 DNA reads TGTGCCACCAGCAGAGATCCCGGGACAGGGATATACAATGAGCAGTTCTTC.

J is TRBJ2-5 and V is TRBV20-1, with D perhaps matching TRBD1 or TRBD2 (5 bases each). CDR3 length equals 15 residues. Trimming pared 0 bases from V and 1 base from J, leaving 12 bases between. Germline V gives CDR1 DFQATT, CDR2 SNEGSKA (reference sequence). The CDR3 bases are TGCAGTGCTAGAGACCCTACGAGGGGCCAAGAGACCCAGTACTTC. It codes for CSARDPTRGQETQYF.

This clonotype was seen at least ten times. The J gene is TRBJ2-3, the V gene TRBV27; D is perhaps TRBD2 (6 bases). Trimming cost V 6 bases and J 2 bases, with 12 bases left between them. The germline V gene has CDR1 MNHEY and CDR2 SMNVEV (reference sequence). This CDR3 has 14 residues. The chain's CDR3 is CASRGGPDTDTQYF. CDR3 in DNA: TGTGCCAGCAGGGGGGGACCTGACACAGATACGCAGTATTTT.

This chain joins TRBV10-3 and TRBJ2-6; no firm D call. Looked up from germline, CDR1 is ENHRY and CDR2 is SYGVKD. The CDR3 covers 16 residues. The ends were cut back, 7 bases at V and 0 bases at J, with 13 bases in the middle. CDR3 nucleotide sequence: TGTGCCATCAATCCAGTTTCCGTCTCTGGGGCCAACGTCCTGACTTTC. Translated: CAINPVSVSGANVLTF.

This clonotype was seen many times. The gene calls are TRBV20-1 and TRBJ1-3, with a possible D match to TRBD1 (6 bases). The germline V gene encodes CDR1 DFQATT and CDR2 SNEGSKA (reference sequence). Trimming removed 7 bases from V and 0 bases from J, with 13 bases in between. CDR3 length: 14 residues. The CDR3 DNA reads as TGCAGTGGAACCGGGACAAGCTCTGGAAACACCATATATTTT. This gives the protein CSGTGTSSGNTIYF.

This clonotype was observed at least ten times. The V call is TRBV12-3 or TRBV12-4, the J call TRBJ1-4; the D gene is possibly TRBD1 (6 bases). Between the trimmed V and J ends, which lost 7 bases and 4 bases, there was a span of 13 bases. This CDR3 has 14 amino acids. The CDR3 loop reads CASTLTGLNEKLFF. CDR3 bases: TGTGCCAGCACCCTGACAGGCCTTAATGAAAAACTGTTTTTT.

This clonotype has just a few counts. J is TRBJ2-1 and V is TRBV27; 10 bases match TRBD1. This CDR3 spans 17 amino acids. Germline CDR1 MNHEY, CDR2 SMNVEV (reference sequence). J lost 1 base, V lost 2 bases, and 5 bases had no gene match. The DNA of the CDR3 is TGTGCCAGCAGTTTACCCAGACAGGGGGCTTCCTACAATGAGCAGTTCTTC. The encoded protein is CASSLPRQGASYNEQFF.

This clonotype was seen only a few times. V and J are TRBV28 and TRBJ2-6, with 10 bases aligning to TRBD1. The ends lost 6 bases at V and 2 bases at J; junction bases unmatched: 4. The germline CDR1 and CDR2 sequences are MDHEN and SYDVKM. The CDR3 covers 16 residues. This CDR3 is CASSLTGGTGANVLTF. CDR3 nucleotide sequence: TGTGCCAGCAGCTTGACAGGGGGCACTGGGGCCAACGTCCTGACTTTC.

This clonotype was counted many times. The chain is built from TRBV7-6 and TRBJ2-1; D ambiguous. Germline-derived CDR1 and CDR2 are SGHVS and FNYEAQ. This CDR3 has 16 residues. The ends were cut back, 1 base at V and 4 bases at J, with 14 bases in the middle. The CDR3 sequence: CASSLDAGGFYNEQFF. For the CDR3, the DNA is TGTGCCAGCAGCTTAGATGCCGGTGGGTTTTACAATGAGCAGTTCTTC.

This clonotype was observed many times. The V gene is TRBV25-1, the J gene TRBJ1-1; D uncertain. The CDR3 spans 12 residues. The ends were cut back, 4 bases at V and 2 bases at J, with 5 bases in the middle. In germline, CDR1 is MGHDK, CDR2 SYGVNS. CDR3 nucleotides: TGTGCCAGCAGTGGGAGCAACACTGAAGCTTTCTTT. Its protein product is CASSGSNTEAFF.

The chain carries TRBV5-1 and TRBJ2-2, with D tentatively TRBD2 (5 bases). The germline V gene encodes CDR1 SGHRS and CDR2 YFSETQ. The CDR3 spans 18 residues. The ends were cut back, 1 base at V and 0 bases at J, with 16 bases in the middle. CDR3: CASSLREGGFANTGELFF. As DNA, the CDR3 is TGCGCCAGCAGCTTGCGCGAAGGAGGCTTCGCGAACACCGGGGAGCTGTTTTTT.

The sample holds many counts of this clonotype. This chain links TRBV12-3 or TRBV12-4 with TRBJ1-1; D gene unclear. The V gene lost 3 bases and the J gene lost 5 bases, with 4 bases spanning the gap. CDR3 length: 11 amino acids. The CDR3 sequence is CASSLGTEAFF. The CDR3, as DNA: TGTGCCAGCAGTTTGGGGACTGAAGCTTTCTTT.

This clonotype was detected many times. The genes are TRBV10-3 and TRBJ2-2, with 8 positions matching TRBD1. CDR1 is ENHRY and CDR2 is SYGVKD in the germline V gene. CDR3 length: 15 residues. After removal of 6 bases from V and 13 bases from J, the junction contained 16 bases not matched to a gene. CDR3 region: CAIRPSTGDGGRLFF. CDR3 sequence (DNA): TGTGCCATCAGGCCCTCGACAGGGGACGGCGGTCGGCTGTTTTTT.

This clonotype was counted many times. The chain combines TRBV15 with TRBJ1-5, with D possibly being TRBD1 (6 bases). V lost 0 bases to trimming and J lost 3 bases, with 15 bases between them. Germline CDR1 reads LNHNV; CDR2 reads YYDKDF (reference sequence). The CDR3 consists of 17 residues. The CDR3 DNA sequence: TGTGCCACCAGCAGAGATATCACAGGGAAGATCAATCAGCCCCAGCATTTT. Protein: CATSRDITGKINQPQHF.